This TCR beta chain was sequenced in a study of blood T cell repertoires in COVID-19. TCRdb's copy holds only in-frame clones and misses some; the assay was immunoSEQ multiplex PCR. Seen here are around 250,000 clones, approximately 92% observed once, and the top ten hold around 4.6%. The CDR3 loop spans 16 amino acids. From germline, CDR1 is KGHSH and CDR2 LQKENI. Trimming took 2 bases from V and 3 from J; bases not matched to a gene: 5. Sequencing was done on a sample of peripheral blood. The source of this sequence is a woman aged 35 to 49 who had recovered from COVID-19. The chain combines TRBV18 with TRBJ2-3; 10 bases line up with TRBD2. DNA for the CDR3: TGTGCCAGCTCACCAACCGGGACTAGCGTGACAGATACGCAGTATTTT. It translates to CASSPTGTSVTDTQYF.